The entry that follows covers one T cell receptor (beta chain) sequence. The data were taken from a study of blood T cell repertoires in COVID-19. Across the whole study: There were acute and convalescent COVID-19 samples, and they came from the United States, Italy and Spain.

Original handling: Amplification with reference gene primers provided the estimates of nucleated cell counts. Only in-frame clones appear in the TCRdb table, and some are missing; sequencing was by immunoSEQ multiplex PCR. The DNA was the basis for D and trimming; V, J and clone size are from that table. This table holds about 60,000 clones, 72% found once. Seattle patients were enrolled while actively infected and followed longitudinally. CDR3 length equals 14 residues. Germline V gene data show CDR1 as SGHRS and CDR2 as YFSETQ. Losses at the gene ends were 0 bases for V and 3 bases for J; bases not matched to a gene: 1.

This clonotype was sampled from a woman aged 70-85 years with COVID-19, enrolled during active disease. The sequencing input was peripheral blood. This chain uses TRBV5-1 with TRBJ2-7, with 9 bases lining up with TRBD2. In DNA form, the CDR3 reads TGCGCCAGCAGCTTGGGCGGGGGGGACTACGAGCAGTACTTC. Protein: CASSLGGGDYEQYF. The entire variable domain, with the rest obtained from reference TRBV5-1 and TRBJ2-7, is as follows: KAGVTQTPRYLIKTRGQQVTLSCSPISGHRSVSWYQQTPGQGLQFLFEYFSETQRNKGNFPGRFSGRQFSNSRSEMNVSTLELGDSALYLCASSLGGGDYEQYFGPGTRLTVT.